This T cell receptor beta chain came from a study of CD8+ T cells in alopecia areata. This CDR3 is 16 amino acids long. Germline V gene sequence: CDR1 SGHNT, CDR2 YENEEA. TCR sequencing used cDNA made by reverse transcription of extracted RNA. TCRdb's copy holds only in-frame clones and misses some; the assay was immunoSEQ multiplex PCR. Here the sample spans around 120,000 clones, less than 70% being singletons. Concerning this clone: Antigen unknown. At one boundary the junction diverges from the germline segment, which might be a read error.

General study findings and limits: For lesional scalp, especially alopecia totalis/universalis, clonality was higher than in normal scalp.

The sequenced sample was CD4+ T cells sorted from blood. This clonotype was obtained from a human donor in good health. The V gene is TRBV11-3, the J gene TRBJ1-6, with D possibly being TRBD1 (6 bases). DNA for the CDR3: TGCGCCAGCAGCCCAGCATGGGGGCTAAGGCGATCACCCCTCCACTTT. This translates into CASSPAWGLRRSPLHF.